The clone carrying this TCR beta chain has a handful of counts. Its antigen is as yet unknown. This entry comes from a study of response to subunit inactivated influenza vaccine. Notes on the study in general: Every seasonal influenza vaccination brings in few new T cells, the authors suggested.

The CDR3 extends over 13 amino acids. V lost 8 bases, J lost 6 bases, and 16 bases lay in between. In germline, CDR1 is LNHDA, CDR2 SQIVND (reference sequence). TCRdb independently ran MiXCR on the RT-PCR reads; one entry per CDR3 protein. The sample has 500,000 or so distinct CDR3 sequences; about 15% are singletons. The rearrangement uses TRBV19 and TRBJ1-2; D possibly corresponds to TRBD1 (5 bases). The source of this sequence is a man between 50 and 75 years old who received an inactivated influenza vaccine. Material: CD4+ T cells sorted from PBMCs, obtained approximately 25 months after vaccination. CDR3 sequence reads: CASGTPGIDGYTF. Written as DNA, the CDR3 is TGTGCCAGTGGAACTCCAGGGATTGATGGCTACACCTTC.